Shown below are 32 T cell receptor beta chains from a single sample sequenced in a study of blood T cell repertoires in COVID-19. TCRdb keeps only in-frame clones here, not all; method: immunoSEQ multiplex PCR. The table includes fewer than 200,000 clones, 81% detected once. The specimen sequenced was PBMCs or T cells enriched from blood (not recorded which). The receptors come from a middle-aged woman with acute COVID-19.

Here the CDR3 DNA reads TGCGCCAGCAGCTTGGCGGCAGGGTCCTCCTACGAGCAGTACTTC. Encoded protein: CASSLAAGSSYEQYF. The genes are TRBV5-1 and TRBJ2-7; tentative D call: TRBD1 (5 bases). This CDR3 has 15 amino acids. Germline V gene sequence: CDR1 SGHRS, CDR2 YFSETQ. With 0 bases removed from V and 0 bases from J, the gap between germline ends came to 10 bases.

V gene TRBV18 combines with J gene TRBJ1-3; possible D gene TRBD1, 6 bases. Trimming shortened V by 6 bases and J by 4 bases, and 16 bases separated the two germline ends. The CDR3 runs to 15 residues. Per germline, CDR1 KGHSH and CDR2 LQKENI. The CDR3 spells CASSHYRAGGNTIYF. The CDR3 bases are TGTGCCAGCTCCCATTACAGGGCAGGCGGAAACACCATATATTTT.

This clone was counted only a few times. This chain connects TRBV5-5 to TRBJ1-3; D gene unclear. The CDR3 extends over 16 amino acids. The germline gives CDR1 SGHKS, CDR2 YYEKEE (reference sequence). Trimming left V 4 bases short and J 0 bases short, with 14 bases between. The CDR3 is CASSLGSTTSGNTIYF. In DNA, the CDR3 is TGTGCCAGCAGCCTCGGGTCAACAACCTCTGGAAACACCATATATTTT.

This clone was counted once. The CDR3 reads CASSFPGASEQYF. The DNA for the CDR3 is TGTGCCAGCAGCTTCCCAGGGGCGTCCGAGCAGTACTTC. The V gene is TRBV11-2, the J gene TRBJ2-7; perhaps TRBD1 as D (6 bases). Germline CDR1 SGHAT, CDR2 FQNNGV. The CDR3 runs 13 residues. V lost 3 bases and J 6 bases, leaving 12 bases between the germline ends.

DNA for the CDR3: TGTGCCAGCCGATTAGGAGGACTAGACACCGGGGAGCTGTTTTTT. Translation gives CASRLGGLDTGELFF. The chain joins TRBV6-5 to TRBJ2-2; 7 bases line up with TRBD2. With V trimmed by 8 bases and J by 3 bases, 9 bases remained unmatched. The CDR3 has 15 amino acids. Germline lookup yields CDR1 MNHEY and CDR2 SVGAGI.

CDR3 DNA: TGTGCCAGCAGTGAGGGCTACTACGAGCAGTACGTC. This sequence encodes CASSEGYYEQYV. The chain recombines TRBV2 with TRBJ2-7; no definite D call. Trimming removed 3 bases at V and 3 bases at J, with 6 bases between. The CDR3 has 12 amino acids. The germline gives CDR1 SNHLY, CDR2 FYNNEI.

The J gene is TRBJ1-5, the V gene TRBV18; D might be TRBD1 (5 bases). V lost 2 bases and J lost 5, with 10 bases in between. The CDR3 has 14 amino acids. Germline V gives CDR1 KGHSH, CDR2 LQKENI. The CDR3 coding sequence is TGTGCCAGCTCACCAATGGACACCGATCAGCCCCAGCATTTT. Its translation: CASSPMDTDQPQHF.

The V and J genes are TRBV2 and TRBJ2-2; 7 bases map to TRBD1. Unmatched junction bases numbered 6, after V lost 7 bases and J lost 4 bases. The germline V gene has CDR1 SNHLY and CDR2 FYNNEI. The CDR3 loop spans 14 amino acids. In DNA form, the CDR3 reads TGTGCCAGCACCCAGGACAGGAGCACCGGGGAGCTGTTTTTT. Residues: CASTQDRSTGELFF.

The CDR3: CAGSGGAPSNTEAFF. The CDR3 bases are TGTGCCGGTAGCGGAGGGGCCCCTTCGAACACTGAAGCTTTCTTT. The chain recombines TRBV5-4 with TRBJ1-1; tentatively, D is TRBD1 (5 bases). The length of the CDR3 is 15 residues. Looked up from germline, CDR1 is SGHNT and CDR2 is YYREEE (reference sequence). Trimming cost V 10 bases and J 1 base, with 20 bases left between them.

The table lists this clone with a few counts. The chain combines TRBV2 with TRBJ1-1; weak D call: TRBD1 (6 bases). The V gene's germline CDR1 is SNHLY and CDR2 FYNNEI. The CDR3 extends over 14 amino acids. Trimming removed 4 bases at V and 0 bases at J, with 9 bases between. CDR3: CASSVQGMNTEAFF. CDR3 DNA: TGTGCCAGCAGTGTACAGGGCATGAACACTGAAGCTTTCTTT.

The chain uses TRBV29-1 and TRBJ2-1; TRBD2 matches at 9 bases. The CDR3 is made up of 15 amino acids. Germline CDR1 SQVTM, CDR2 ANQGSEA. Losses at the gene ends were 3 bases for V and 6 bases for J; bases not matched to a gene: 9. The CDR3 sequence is CSVDLRREGRNEQFF. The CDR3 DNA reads TGCAGCGTTGACCTACGGCGGGAGGGCCGCAATGAGCAGTTCTTC.

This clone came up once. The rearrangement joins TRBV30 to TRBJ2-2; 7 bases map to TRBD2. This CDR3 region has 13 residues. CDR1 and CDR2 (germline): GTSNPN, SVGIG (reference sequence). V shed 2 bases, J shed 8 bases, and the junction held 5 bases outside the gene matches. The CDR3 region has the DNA TGTGCCTGGAGTCTCCCACTAGCGGGGGAGCTGTTTTTT. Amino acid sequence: CAWSLPLAGELFF.

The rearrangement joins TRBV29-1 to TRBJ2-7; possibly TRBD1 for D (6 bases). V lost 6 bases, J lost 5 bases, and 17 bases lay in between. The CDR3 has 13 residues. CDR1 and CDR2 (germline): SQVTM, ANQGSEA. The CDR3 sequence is CSVGWTVRDEQYF. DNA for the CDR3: TGCAGCGTCGGCTGGACAGTCCGGGACGAGCAGTACTTC.

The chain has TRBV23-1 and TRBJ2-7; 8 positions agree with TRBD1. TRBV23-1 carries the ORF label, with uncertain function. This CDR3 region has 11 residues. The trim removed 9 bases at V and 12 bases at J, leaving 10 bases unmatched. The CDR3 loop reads CARKHRGTRYF. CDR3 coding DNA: TGCGCCAGGAAACACAGGGGGACCAGGTACTTC.

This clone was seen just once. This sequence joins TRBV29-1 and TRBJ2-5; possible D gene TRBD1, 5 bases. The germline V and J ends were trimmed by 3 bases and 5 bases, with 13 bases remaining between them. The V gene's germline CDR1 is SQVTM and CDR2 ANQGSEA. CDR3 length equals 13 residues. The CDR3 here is CSVEGPPAETQYF. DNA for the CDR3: TGCAGCGTTGAGGGGCCTCCAGCGGAGACCCAGTACTTC.

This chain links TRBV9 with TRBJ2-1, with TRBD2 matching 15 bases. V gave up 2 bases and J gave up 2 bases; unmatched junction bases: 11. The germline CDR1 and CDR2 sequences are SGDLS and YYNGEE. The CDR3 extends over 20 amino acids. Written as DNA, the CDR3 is TGTGCCAGCAGCGTTACCCCGGGACTAGCGGGAGGAGGGGCCTACAATGAGCAGTTCTTC. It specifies CASSVTPGLAGGGAYNEQFF. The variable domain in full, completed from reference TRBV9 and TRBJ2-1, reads DSGVTQTPKHLITATGQRVTLRCSPRSGDLSVYWYQQSLDQGLQFLIQYYNGEERAKGNILERFSAQQFPDLHSELNLSSLELGDSALYFCASSVTPGLAGGGAYNEQFFGPGTRLTVL.

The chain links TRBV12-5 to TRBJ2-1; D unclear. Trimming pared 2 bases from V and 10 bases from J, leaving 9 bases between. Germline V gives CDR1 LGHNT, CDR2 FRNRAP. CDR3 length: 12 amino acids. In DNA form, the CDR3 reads TGTGCTAGTGGTTTGAATCTGGGCGAGCAGTTCTTC. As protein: CASGLNLGEQFF.

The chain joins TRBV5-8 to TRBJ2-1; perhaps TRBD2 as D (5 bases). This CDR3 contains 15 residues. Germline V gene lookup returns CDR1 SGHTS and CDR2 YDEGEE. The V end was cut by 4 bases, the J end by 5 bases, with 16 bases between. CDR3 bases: TGTGCCAGCAGCCCGGACCCAGCGGTTAACAATGAGCAGTTCTTC. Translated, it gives CASSPDPAVNNEQFF.

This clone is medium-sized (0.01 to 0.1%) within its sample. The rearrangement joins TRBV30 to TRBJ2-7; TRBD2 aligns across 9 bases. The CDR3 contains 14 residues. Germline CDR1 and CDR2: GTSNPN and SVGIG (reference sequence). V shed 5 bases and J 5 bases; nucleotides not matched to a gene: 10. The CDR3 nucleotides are TGTGCCTGGTCCTTTGGCGGGAGGGCCCACGAGCAGTACTTC. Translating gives CAWSFGGRAHEQYF.

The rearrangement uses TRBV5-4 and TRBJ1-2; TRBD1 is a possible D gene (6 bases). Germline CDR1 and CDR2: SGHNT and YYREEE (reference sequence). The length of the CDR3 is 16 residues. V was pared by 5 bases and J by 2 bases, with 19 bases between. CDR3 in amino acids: CASRYDRSRGNYGYTF. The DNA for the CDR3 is TGTGCCAGCAGATACGACAGGTCTCGAGGAAACTATGGCTACACCTTC.

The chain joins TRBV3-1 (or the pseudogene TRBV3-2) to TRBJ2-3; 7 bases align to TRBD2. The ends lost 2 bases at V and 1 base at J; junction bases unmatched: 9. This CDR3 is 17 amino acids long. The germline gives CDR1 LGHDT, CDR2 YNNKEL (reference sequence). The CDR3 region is CASSQRSFAGGTDTQYF. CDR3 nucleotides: TGTGCCAGCAGCCAACGCTCTTTCGCGGGGGGCACAGATACGCAGTATTTT.

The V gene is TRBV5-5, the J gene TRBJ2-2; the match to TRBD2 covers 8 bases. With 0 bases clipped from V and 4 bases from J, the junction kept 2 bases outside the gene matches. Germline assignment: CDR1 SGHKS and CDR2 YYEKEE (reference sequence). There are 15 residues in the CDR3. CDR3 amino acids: CASSLGLAGTGELFF. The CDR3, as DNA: TGTGCCAGCAGCTTGGGGCTAGCGGGCACCGGGGAGCTGTTTTTT.

CDR3 nucleotide sequence: TGTGCCAGCAGCCCTAGCGGGAGCTCCTACAATGAGCAGTTCTTC. Translated, it gives CASSPSGSSYNEQFF. The gene calls are TRBV7-6 and TRBJ2-1; 10 bases are shared with TRBD2. J was trimmed by 0 bases and V by 5 bases; bases with no gene match: 1. This CDR3 contains 15 residues. Germline V gene lookup returns CDR1 SGHVS and CDR2 FNYEAQ.

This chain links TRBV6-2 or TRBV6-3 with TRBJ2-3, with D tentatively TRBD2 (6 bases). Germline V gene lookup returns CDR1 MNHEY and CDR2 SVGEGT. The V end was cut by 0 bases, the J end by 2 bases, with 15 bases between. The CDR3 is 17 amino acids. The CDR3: CASSYSFAGLYTDTQYF. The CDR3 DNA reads TGTGCCAGCAGTTACTCATTCGCGGGGCTCTACACAGATACGCAGTATTTT.

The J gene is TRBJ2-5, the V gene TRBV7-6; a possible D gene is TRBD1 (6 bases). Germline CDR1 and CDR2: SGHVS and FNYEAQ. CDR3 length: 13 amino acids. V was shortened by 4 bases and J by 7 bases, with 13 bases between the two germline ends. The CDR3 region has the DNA TGTGCCAGCAGCTCAACAGGGATCGGGACCCAGTACTTC. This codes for CASSSTGIGTQYF.

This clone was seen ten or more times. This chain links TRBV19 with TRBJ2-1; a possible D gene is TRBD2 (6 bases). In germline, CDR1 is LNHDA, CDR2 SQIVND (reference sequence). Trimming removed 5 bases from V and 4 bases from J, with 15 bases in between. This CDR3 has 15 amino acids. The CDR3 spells CASSARDSIYNEQFF. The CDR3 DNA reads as TGTGCCAGTAGTGCTCGGGACTCTATATACAATGAGCAGTTCTTC.

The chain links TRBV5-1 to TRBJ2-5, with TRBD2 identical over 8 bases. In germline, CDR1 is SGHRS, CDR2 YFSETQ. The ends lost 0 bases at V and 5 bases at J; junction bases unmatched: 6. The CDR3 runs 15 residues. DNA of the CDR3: TGCGCCAGCAGCTTGGGAGTAGCGGGATGGGAGACCCAGTACTTC. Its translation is CASSLGVAGWETQYF.

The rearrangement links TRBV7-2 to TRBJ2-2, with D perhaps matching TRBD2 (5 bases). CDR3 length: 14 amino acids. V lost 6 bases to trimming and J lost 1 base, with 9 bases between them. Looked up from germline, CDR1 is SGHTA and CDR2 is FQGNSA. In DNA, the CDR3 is TGTGCCAGCAGAAAGGACTGGAACACCGGGGAGCTGTTTTTT. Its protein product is CASRKDWNTGELFF.

The CDR3 here is CAISESSFTDTQYF. The CDR3 nucleotides read TGTGCCATCAGTGAGTCTTCTTTCACAGATACGCAGTATTTT. The chain uses TRBV10-3 and TRBJ2-3; D gene uncertain. Germline V gene sequence: CDR1 ENHRY, CDR2 SYGVKD. Trimming took 0 bases from V and 2 from J, leaving 6 bases between them. The length of the CDR3 is 14 residues.

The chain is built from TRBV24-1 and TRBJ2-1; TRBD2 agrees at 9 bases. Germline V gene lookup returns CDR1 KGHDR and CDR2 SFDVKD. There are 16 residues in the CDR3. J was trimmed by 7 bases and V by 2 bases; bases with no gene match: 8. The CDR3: CATSDSRAGGRNEQFF. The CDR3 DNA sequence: TGTGCCACCAGTGATTCCAGAGCGGGAGGAAGAAATGAGCAGTTCTTC.

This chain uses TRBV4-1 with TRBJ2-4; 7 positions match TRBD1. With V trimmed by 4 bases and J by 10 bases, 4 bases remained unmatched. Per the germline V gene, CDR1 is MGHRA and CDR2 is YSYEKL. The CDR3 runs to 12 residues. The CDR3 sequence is CASSPDRVIQYF. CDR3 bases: TGCGCCAGCAGCCCCGACAGGGTAATTCAGTACTTC.

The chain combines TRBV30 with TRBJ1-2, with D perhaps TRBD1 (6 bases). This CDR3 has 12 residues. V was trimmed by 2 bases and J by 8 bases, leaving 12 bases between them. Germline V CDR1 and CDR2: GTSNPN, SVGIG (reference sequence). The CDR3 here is CAWSRQVGGYTF. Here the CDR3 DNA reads TGTGCCTGGAGTAGACAGGTGGGGGGCTACACCTTC.